These 28 T cell receptor beta chains were sequenced from one sample in a study of shared clonotypes between healthy human individuals. Profiling relied on immunoSEQ multiplex PCR, and the TCRdb table lists in-frame clones only, not all of them. The sample yields some 2,000,000 clones, 85% to 95% seen once. Sequenced sample: naive CD4+ T cells sorted from blood. Subset reported: CD45RA+ positively selected. Source of these receptors: a man younger than 30 in good health.

With regard to this clone: This could be a read error, since a much larger clone is one nucleotide away. The V call is TRBV30, the J call TRBJ2-7; TRBD2 matches 14 bases. Germline CDR1 reads GTSNPN; CDR2 reads SVGIG (reference sequence). The CDR3 contains 17 residues. J gave up 2 bases and V 3 bases, and 9 bases lay outside the gene matches. CDR3 loop: CAWRGLAGDQLAYEQYF. The DNA of the CDR3 is TGTGCCTGGAGGGGACTAGCGGGAGACCAATTGGCCTACGAGCAGTACTTC.

The chain recombines TRBV5-1 with TRBJ2-1; maybe TRBD2 (5 bases). V was pared by 4 bases and J by 3 bases, with 14 bases between. CDR1 is SGHRS, CDR2 YFSETQ, per germline. The CDR3 totals 15 residues. In nucleotides, the CDR3 is TGCGCCAGCAGCACGGGTCCCGGGGACTACAATGAGCAGTTCTTC. Its protein is CASSTGPGDYNEQFF. The variable domain in full, with the rest retrieved from reference TRBV5-1 and TRBJ2-1, is KAGVTQTPRYLIKTRGQQVTLSCSPISGHRSVSWYQQTPGQGLQFLFEYFSETQRNKGNFPGRFSGRQFSNSRSEMNVSTLELGDSALYLCASSTGPGDYNEQFFGPGTRLTVL.

J is TRBJ1-2 and V is TRBV7-2; 8 bases map to TRBD1. Per germline, CDR1 SGHTA and CDR2 FQGNSA. Trimming at V came to 6 bases and at J to 12 bases, leaving 12 bases not matched to a gene. This CDR3 spans 13 amino acids. The chain's CDR3 is CASRYGQGGPDTF. The CDR3 DNA reads as TGTGCCAGCAGATACGGACAGGGAGGTCCAGACACCTTC.

This CDR3 is CASSLESNHEQYF. The CDR3 region has the DNA TGTGCCAGCAGCTTGGAATCAAACCACGAGCAGTACTTC. This chain connects TRBV5-4 to TRBJ2-7; D is undetermined. The CDR3 sequence is 13 residues long. The germline V gene has CDR1 SGHNT and CDR2 YYREEE (reference sequence). Trimming removed 0 bases from V and 5 bases from J, with 9 bases in between.

V and J are TRBV5-4 and TRBJ2-1; D unresolved. This CDR3 contains 15 residues. Trimming stripped 0 bases from V and 2 bases from J, with 9 bases between. Germline lookup yields CDR1 SGHNT and CDR2 YYREEE (reference sequence). The CDR3 bases are TGTGCCAGCAGCTTGGACCAGACCACCTACAATGAGCAGTTCTTC. This translates into CASSLDQTTYNEQFF.

The chain recombines TRBV9 with TRBJ1-1; 8 nucleotides agree with TRBD1. The V segment lost 5 bases and the J segment 6 bases; nucleotides outside the gene matches: 6. The CDR3 runs to 13 residues. Per the germline V gene, CDR1 is SGDLS and CDR2 is YYNGEE. In nucleotides, the CDR3 is TGTGCCAGCAGAGGACAGGGAAAGGCTGAAGCTTTCTTT. Encoded protein: CASRGQGKAEAFF.

The chain joins TRBV29-1 to TRBJ2-5; D is possibly TRBD1 (5 bases). The germline V gene encodes CDR1 SQVTM and CDR2 ANQGSEA. V gave up 4 bases and J gave up 1 base, with 10 bases separating them. The CDR3 is made up of 13 amino acids. Here the CDR3 reads CSVVQGSQETQYF. CDR3 coding DNA: TGCAGCGTTGTTCAGGGATCCCAAGAGACCCAGTACTTC. The variable domain in full, with the rest retrieved from reference TRBV29-1 and TRBJ2-5, is SAVISQKPSRDICQRGTSLTIQCQVDSQVTMMFWYRQQPGQSLTLIATANQGSEATYESGFVIDKFPISRPNLTFSTLTVSNMSPEDSSIYLCSVVQGSQETQYFGPGTRLLVL.

As for this clone: The sample carries other DNA sequences with the same CDR3. The chain combines TRBV28 with TRBJ1-5; TRBD1 agrees at 7 bases. The CDR3 runs to 15 residues. V lost 4 bases to trimming and J lost 2 bases; unmatched junction nucleotides: 5. CDR1 and CDR2 from the germline V gene are MDHEN and SYDVKM. CDR3 nucleotide sequence: TGTGCCAGCAGTTCCACAGGGGCAGGCAATCAGCCCCAGCATTTT. It yields the protein CASSSTGAGNQPQHF.

The V call is TRBV6-6, the J call TRBJ2-7; TRBD1 agrees at 9 bases. The CDR3 consists of 15 residues. Germline loops: CDR1 MNHNY, CDR2 SVGAGI (reference sequence). Trimming removed 2 bases from V and 3 bases from J; junction bases left unmatched: 5. CDR3 DNA sequence: TGTGCCAGCAGTTACCGGGACAGGGCTGGCTACGAGCAGTACTTC. Encoded protein: CASSYRDRAGYEQYF.

The rearrangement links TRBV5-1 to TRBJ1-3, with 7 positions matching TRBD1. CDR3 size: 15 residues. The V segment lost 0 bases and the J segment 4 bases; nucleotides outside the gene matches: 4. Per the germline V gene, CDR1 is SGHRS and CDR2 is YFSETQ. CDR3 residues: CASSLEQGSGNTIYF. Here the CDR3 DNA reads TGCGCCAGCAGCTTGGAACAGGGGTCCGGAAACACCATATATTTT.

V gene TRBV12-5 combines with J gene TRBJ2-5; perhaps TRBD2 as D (6 bases). There are 14 residues in the CDR3. CDR1 and CDR2 (germline): LGHNT, FRNRAP. V dropped 1 base and J dropped 1 base, with 7 bases sitting between them. In nucleotides, the CDR3 is TGTGCTAGTGGTTTGGGACTAGTCCAAGAGACCCAGTACTTC. Residues: CASGLGLVQETQYF.

V gene TRBV30 combines with J gene TRBJ2-7; TRBD2 might be the D (6 bases). The CDR3 is made up of 14 amino acids. Germline V gene sequence: CDR1 GTSNPN, CDR2 SVGIG (reference sequence). V was cut by 5 bases and J by 3 bases, with 17 bases left in between. In nucleotides, the CDR3 is TGTGCCTGGGGGGGGATACTATCGGACTACGAGCAGTACTTC. This sequence encodes CAWGGILSDYEQYF.

The V call is TRBV9, the J call TRBJ1-6; TRBD1 aligns across 7 bases. V was pared by 3 bases and J by 8 bases, with 8 bases of the junction left unmatched. This CDR3 comprises 15 residues. Germline V gene lookup returns CDR1 SGDLS and CDR2 YYNGEE. The CDR3 protein is CASSAQGFGDSPLHF. In DNA, the CDR3 is TGTGCCAGCAGCGCACAGGGGTTTGGAGATTCACCCCTCCACTTT.

The chain carries TRBV5-8 and TRBJ2-3; possible D gene TRBD1, 5 bases. CDR1 and CDR2 from the germline V gene are SGHTS and YDEGEE. The CDR3 is made up of 14 amino acids. The V gene lost 2 bases and the J gene lost 4 bases, with 11 bases spanning the gap. CDR3 DNA sequence: TGTGCCAGCAGCTTCCAGGGTCAGCCAGATACGCAGTATTTT. Translating gives CASSFQGQPDTQYF.

The rearrangement links TRBV11-2 to TRBJ2-7; maybe TRBD1 (5 bases). The germline CDR1 and CDR2 sequences are SGHAT and FQNNGV. The CDR3 has 12 amino acids. Trimming removed 5 bases at V and 5 bases at J, with 10 bases between. The CDR3 reads CASSVTGNEQYF. The CDR3 nucleotides are TGTGCCAGCAGCGTCACAGGTAACGAGCAGTACTTC.

The CDR3 reads CASSSTSGKTYEQYF. The CDR3 DNA is TGTGCCAGCAGCTCGACTAGCGGGAAAACCTACGAGCAGTACTTC. The chain has TRBV7-2 and TRBJ2-7; the match to TRBD2 covers 11 bases. Trimming removed 4 bases from V and 2 bases from J; junction bases left unmatched: 4. This CDR3 has 15 amino acids. From germline, CDR1 is SGHTA and CDR2 FQGNSA.

The rearrangement joins TRBV14 to TRBJ2-1; 11 nucleotides line up with TRBD2. Looked up from germline, CDR1 is SGHDN and CDR2 is FVKESK. The junction had 7 bases not matched to a gene; V was cut back by 4 bases and J by 5 bases. The CDR3 extends over 16 amino acids. In DNA form, the CDR3 reads TGTGCCAGCAGCCGGCTTACTAGCGGGGGTAACAATGAGCAGTTCTTC. The encoded protein is CASSRLTSGGNNEQFF.

The chain combines TRBV5-6 with TRBJ2-5, with D perhaps assigned TRBD1 or TRBD2 (5 bases each). The CDR3 contains 11 residues. CDR1 is SGHDT, CDR2 YYEEEE, per germline. The V end lost 1 base, the J end lost 9 bases, and 7 bases lay between the germline ends. CDR3 protein: CASSLLGAQYF. In DNA form, the CDR3 reads TGTGCCAGCAGCTTGTTGGGGGCCCAGTACTTC.

The CDR3 protein is CARRLCPPRRPQHF. The CDR3 nucleotides are TGTGCCAGAAGATTGTGCCCCCCACGACGGCCCCAGCATTTT. This chain joins TRBV5-3 and TRBJ1-5; unclear D gene. TRBV5-3 is labeled an ORF, and its function is uncertain. The CDR3 covers 14 residues. Trimming stripped 5 bases from V and 9 bases from J, with 18 bases between.

A single count supports this clone. The same CDR3 also results from other DNA sequences found in this sample. This chain joins TRBV19 and TRBJ1-2; TRBD1 matches at 8 bases. The J segment lost 4 bases and the V segment lost 3 bases, leaving 7 bases of the junction unmatched. Germline V gene data show CDR1 as LNHDA and CDR2 as SQIVND (reference sequence). The CDR3 spans 15 residues. CDR3 loop: CASSIGGQGSYGYTF. DNA for the CDR3: TGTGCCAGTAGTATTGGAGGACAGGGTTCCTATGGCTACACCTTC.

This chain joins TRBV5-6 and TRBJ2-1; D is perhaps TRBD2 (5 bases). Per the germline V gene, CDR1 is SGHDT and CDR2 is YYEEEE. The CDR3 extends over 15 amino acids. V was shortened by 5 bases and J by 6 bases, with 18 bases between the two germline ends. The chain's CDR3 is CASRAFGVGFNEQFF. DNA of the CDR3: TGTGCCAGCAGGGCCTTCGGGGTCGGGTTCAATGAGCAGTTCTTC.

This rearrangement joins TRBV7-2 to TRBJ2-7; 11 bases fit TRBD2. Trimming cost V 5 bases and J 2 bases; bases outside gene matches: 5. The length of the CDR3 is 15 residues. Looked up from germline, CDR1 is SGHTA and CDR2 is FQGNSA. CDR3 sequence (DNA): TGTGCCAGCAGCCGTTCGACTAGCGGGGCCTACGAGCAGTACTTC. Translation gives CASSRSTSGAYEQYF.

To note about this clone: This clone may be a read error of a much larger clone one base away. Other DNA sequences in the sample encode the same CDR3. This chain joins TRBV5-1 and TRBJ1-1; possibly TRBD1 for D (5 bases). Trimming took off 0 bases at V and 1 base at J, with 7 bases between the two ends. CDR3 size: 14 residues. In germline, CDR1 is SGHRS, CDR2 YFSETQ. In nucleotides, the CDR3 is TGCGCCAGCAGCTTGGGAGGGACGAACACTGAAGCTTTCTTT. This codes for CASSLGGTNTEAFF.

This clone appeared a single time. The rearrangement joins TRBV5-4 to TRBJ1-1; 9 bases match TRBD1. Germline assignment: CDR1 SGHNT and CDR2 YYREEE (reference sequence). CDR3 size: 15 residues. Trimming at V came to 5 bases and at J to 5 bases, leaving 10 bases not matched to a gene. This CDR3 is CASRNEQGAGTEAFF. The CDR3 nucleotides read TGTGCCAGCAGAAACGAACAGGGGGCCGGGACTGAAGCTTTCTTT. Variable domain in full (rest from reference TRBV5-4 and TRBJ1-1): ETGVTQSPTHLIKTRGQQVTLRCSSQSGHNTVSWYQQALGQGPQFIFQYYREEENGRGNFPPRFSGLQFPNYSSELNVNALELDDSALYLCASRNEQGAGTEAFFGQGTRLTVV.

This clone has just a few counts. In the same sample, other DNA sequences code for this CDR3. This CDR3 reads CASSRDRDSPLHF. CDR3 nucleotide sequence: TGTGCCAGCAGCCGGGACAGGGATTCACCCCTCCACTTT. This chain links TRBV2 with TRBJ1-6, with 9 bases matching TRBD1. The CDR3 is 13 amino acids. The V gene end was trimmed by 6 bases and the J gene end by 8 bases; junction bases not matched to a gene: 2. Germline CDR1 reads SNHLY; CDR2 reads FYNNEI.

V gene TRBV4-1 combines with J gene TRBJ2-1, with D possibly TRBD2 on 5 matching bases. Germline V gene data show CDR1 as MGHRA and CDR2 as YSYEKL. The ends were cut back, 0 bases at V and 0 bases at J, with 12 bases in the middle. The CDR3 length is 17 residues. The CDR3 reads CASSQEGGSSSYNEQFF. In DNA, the CDR3 is TGCGCCAGCAGCCAAGAAGGAGGAAGCAGCTCCTACAATGAGCAGTTCTTC.

The rearrangement joins TRBV6-1 to TRBJ1-5; 7 bases map to TRBD1. The CDR3 sequence is 13 residues long. Per the germline V gene, CDR1 is MNHNS and CDR2 is SASEGT. Germline trimming cut 5 bases from V and 6 bases from J; bases unmatched to any gene: 4. The CDR3 here is CASSKGQSQPQHF. The CDR3, as DNA: TGTGCCAGCAGTAAGGGACAGAGTCAGCCCCAGCATTTT.

A remark on this clone: The sample has other DNA sequences that encode this CDR3 too. The chain has TRBV5-1 and TRBJ2-3; weak D call: TRBD1 (6 bases). Between the trimmed V and J ends, which lost 0 bases and 6 bases, there was a span of 8 bases. Looked up from germline, CDR1 is SGHRS and CDR2 is YFSETQ. This CDR3 has 13 amino acids. CDR3: CASSLGQGDTQYF. CDR3 nucleotides: TGCGCCAGCAGCTTGGGGCAGGGGGATACGCAGTATTTT.